What follows are 18 T cell receptor beta chains derived from one specimen sequenced in a study of T cell clonality in common variable immunodeficiency. Clones were sequenced by immunoSEQ multiplex PCR, and TCRdb holds only the in-frame ones, with some missing. This repertoire holds roughly 70,000 clones, and none appear only once. Sequenced material: peripheral blood mononuclear cells. The receptors here all came from a person aged 18 to 75 in good health.

This clone showed up many times. Read coverage stops 3 residues before the CDR3 terminus; the germline J gene supplies the remainder. The chain uses TRBV2 and TRBJ2-3; 8 bases map to TRBD1. V gave up 8 bases and J gave up 4 bases; unmatched junction bases: 2. Germline V gene lookup returns CDR1 SNHLY and CDR2 FYNNEI. This CDR3 has 12 residues. The CDR3 here is CASGQGPDTQYF. The CDR3 bases that were read are TGTGCCAGCGGACAGGGTCCAGATACG.

This clone was seen ten or more times. The sequence runs out 3 residues before the end of the CDR3; the remainder is reconstructed from the germline J gene. The V and J genes are TRBV19 and TRBJ1-1, with D maybe TRBD1 (5 bases). Germline assignment: CDR1 LNHDA and CDR2 SQIVND (reference sequence). This CDR3 region has 11 residues. The V and J ends lost 7 bases and 6 bases respectively, with 9 bases between them. CDR3 residues: CASTATAEAFF. The sequenced CDR3 bases are TGTGCCAGTACTGCGACAGCTGAA.

This clone was detected ten times or more. The read stops 3 residues short of the end of the CDR3; the missing end is completed from the germline J gene. The rearrangement links TRBV7-8 to TRBJ2-4; 9 bases are a match to TRBD2. Per germline, CDR1 SGHVS and CDR2 FQNEAQ. V lost 4 bases, J lost 3 bases, and 10 bases stayed unmatched. This CDR3 has 17 amino acids. CDR3 sequence reads: CASSSHWRGGRKNIQYF. The sequenced CDR3 bases are TGTGCCAGCAGCTCCCACTGGCGGGGGGGCCGCAAAAACATT. The full variable domain, with the rest looked up from reference TRBV7-8 and TRBJ2-4, is GAGVSQSPRYKVAKRGQDVALRCDPISGHVSLFWYQQALGQGPEFLTYFQNEAQLDKSGLPSDRFFAERPEGSVSTLKIQRTQQEDSAVYLCASSSHWRGGRKNIQYFGAGTRLSVL.

This clone was counted ten times or more. The read gets to within 3 residues of the CDR3 end, and the germline J gene fills in the rest. The genes are TRBV2 and TRBJ2-3; 10 bases are a match to TRBD2. The trim removed 3 bases at V and 2 bases at J, leaving 2 bases unmatched. CDR3 size: 15 residues. Looked up from germline, CDR1 is SNHLY and CDR2 is FYNNEI. The CDR3 bases that were read are TGTGCCAGCAGTGAGGGACTAGCGATCACAGATACG. Translated: CASSEGLAITDT. The entire CDR3 sequence reads CASSEGLAITDTQYF.

This clone has a handful of counts. The CDR3 end falls 3 residues outside the read, so it is completed with the germline J gene. This chain connects TRBV5-1 to TRBJ2-7; 11 nucleotides agree with TRBD2. The CDR3 runs 15 residues. Per germline, CDR1 SGHRS and CDR2 YFSETQ. The V and J ends lost 0 bases and 2 bases, in that order; junction bases with no gene match: 1. CDR3 in amino acids: CASSLGLAGTYEQYF. CDR3 DNA, as far as it was read: TGCGCCAGCAGCTTGGGACTAGCGGGAACCTACGAG.

The DNA read from the CDR3 is TGTGCCAGCTACAGGGGCTCCTACGAG. Its translation is CASYRGSYE. The full CDR3 sequence reads CASYRGSYEQYF. The rearrangement uses TRBV2 and TRBJ2-7; 7 nucleotides align to TRBD1. The read is 3 residues too short to cover the CDR3 end, so that end is filled in from the germline J gene. The CDR3 extends over 12 amino acids. V gave up 8 bases and J gave up 0 bases; unmatched junction bases: 1. Germline V lookup: CDR1 SNHLY, CDR2 FYNNEI.

The sample holds many counts of this clone. The sequenced fragment ends 3 residues before the CDR3 boundary, so the rest is inferred from the germline J gene. The chain links TRBV11-2 to TRBJ1-2; 7 bases match TRBD1. The CDR3 contains 13 residues. Germline values: CDR1 SGHAT, CDR2 FQNNGV. The DNA read from the CDR3 is TGTGCCAGCAGCCGCGGACAGGTCGGAGGC. As protein: CASSRGQVGG. The full CDR3 protein is CASSRGQVGGYTF. Full variable domain (rest looked up from reference TRBV11-2 and TRBJ1-2): EAGVAQSPRYKIIEKRQSVAFWCNPISGHATLYWYQQILGQGPKLLIQFQNNGVVDDSQLPKDRFSAERLKGVDSTLKIQPAKLEDSAVYLCASSRGQVGGYTFGSGTRLTVV.

This clone has ten or more counts. The read ends 3 residues early relative to the CDR3; the germline J gene fills the gap. The chain employs TRBV10-3 and TRBJ2-1, with D perhaps given as TRBD1 or TRBD2 (6 bases each). Trimming stripped 0 bases from V and 7 bases from J, with 10 bases between. Germline V CDR1 and CDR2: ENHRY, SYGVKD. This CDR3 has 14 amino acids. The sequenced part of the CDR3 DNA is TGTGCCATCAGTGAGTCAGGGGGAGGAAATGAG. It translates to CAISESGGGNE. The whole CDR3 sequence reads CAISESGGGNEQFF.

In this sample, this clone turned up many times. The CDR3 end falls 3 residues outside the read, so it is completed with the germline J gene. The V call is TRBV10-3, the J call TRBJ2-7; possibly TRBD1 for D (6 bases). CDR1 ENHRY and CDR2 SYGVKD come from the germline V gene. V lost 3 bases and J 3 bases, leaving 9 bases between the germline ends. The CDR3 is 13 residues long. The CDR3 sequence is CAISEGQNYEQYF. CDR3 DNA, as far as it was read: TGTGCCATCAGTGAAGGACAGAACTACGAG.

There are many counts of this clone. The read finishes 3 residues shy of the CDR3 end, and the germline J gene is used to complete it. The genes are TRBV12-3 or TRBV12-4 and TRBJ2-7; TRBD1 aligns across 9 bases. The V and J ends lost 6 bases and 5 bases, in that order; junction bases with no gene match: 5. The length of the CDR3 is 13 residues. CDR3 sequence: CASRQGALDEQYF. Partial CDR3 DNA: TGTGCCAGCAGACAGGGGGCACTGGACGAG.

This clone has at least ten counts. The CDR3 end lies 3 residues beyond the end of the read and is filled in from the germline J gene. This chain joins TRBV19 and TRBJ1-6; D uncertain. Germline-derived CDR1 and CDR2 are LNHDA and SQIVND (reference sequence). V was trimmed by 10 bases and J by 5 bases, leaving 12 bases between them. The CDR3 length is 13 residues. The sequenced part of the CDR3 DNA is TGTGCCACTAGGAGTAGTAATAATTCACCC. Its translation: CATRSSNNSP. The entire CDR3 protein reads CATRSSNNSPLHF.

This clone was counted ten times or more. The read ends 3 residues shy of where the CDR3 ends; the end is completed using the germline J gene. The rearrangement links TRBV12-5 to TRBJ1-5; tentatively, D is TRBD1 (6 bases). V lost 2 bases and J 7 bases, leaving 12 bases between the germline ends. Per the germline V gene, CDR1 is LGHNT and CDR2 is FRNRAP. The CDR3 totals 14 residues. CDR3 amino acids: CASGLPGAKQPQHF. The DNA read from the CDR3 is TGTGCTAGTGGTTTGCCAGGGGCGAAGCAGCCC. The full variable domain, with the rest looked up from reference TRBV12-5 and TRBJ1-5, is DARVTQTPRHKVTEMGQEVTMRCQPILGHNTVFWYRQTMMQGLELLAYFRNRAPLDDSGMPKDRFSAEMPDATLATLKIQPSEPRDSAVYFCASGLPGAKQPQHFGDGTRLSIL.

This clone was seen many times. Coverage ceases 3 residues before the CDR3 finishes, and the germline J gene fills in the end. The chain is built from TRBV18 and TRBJ2-5; either TRBD1 or TRBD2 may fit D (6 bases each). The V end lost 3 bases, the J end lost 4 bases, and 9 bases lay between the germline ends. Germline CDR1 and CDR2: KGHSH and LQKENI. The CDR3 is 13 amino acids. This chain's CDR3 is CASSPGGGETQYF. The CDR3 DNA, read in part, is TGTGCCAGCTCACCTGGAGGGGGAGAGACC.

This clone was found many times. The CDR3 extends 3 residues past the end of the read, so its final part is completed from the germline J gene. The chain recombines TRBV29-1 with TRBJ2-7; 9 bases agree with TRBD1. Germline-derived CDR1 and CDR2 are SQVTM and ANQGSEA. This CDR3 spans 13 amino acids. V lost 6 bases, J lost 6 bases, and 9 bases stayed unmatched. The CDR3 DNA, read in part, is TGCAGCGTGCTGAGGACAGGGGTAGCCGAG. This sequence encodes CSVLRTGVAE. The whole CDR3 protein reads CSVLRTGVAEQYF.

The sample holds many counts of this clone. The CDR3 end is not reached by the read, which stops 3 residues before it; the germline J gene fills it in. This chain uses TRBV20-1 with TRBJ2-1; 8 nucleotides match TRBD2. Trimming at V came to 2 bases and at J to 5 bases, leaving 23 bases not matched to a gene. CDR1 is DFQATT, CDR2 SNEGSKA, per germline (reference sequence). The CDR3 is made up of 20 amino acids. CDR3 amino acids: CSARPPPGGASNIIHNEQFF. Incomplete CDR3 DNA: TGCAGTGCTAGACCACCACCCGGGGGGGCCAGCAATATAATCCACAATGAG.

This clone was counted ten times or more. The missing CDR3 end, 3 residues past where the read stops, is filled in from the germline J gene. The V gene is TRBV7-8, the J gene TRBJ2-3; D is possibly TRBD2 (5 bases). CDR3 length: 15 residues. Germline lookup yields CDR1 SGHVS and CDR2 FQNEAQ. V gave up 5 bases and J gave up 0 bases, with 12 bases separating them. CDR3 region: CASSPGISSTDTQYF. Partial CDR3 DNA: TGTGCCAGCAGCCCGGGGATTTCTAGCACAGATACG.

In this sample, this clone turned up many times. The junction does not match germline at one end; this may be a read error. From the germline J gene comes the end of the CDR3, since the read stops 3 residues before it. The chain combines TRBV2 with TRBJ2-7; 11 positions match TRBD2. This CDR3 contains 16 residues. Per germline, CDR1 SNHLY and CDR2 FYNNEI. The part of the CDR3 DNA that was read is TGTGCCAGCAGTCCTGAACTAGCGGGAGTTTCCTCCGAG. It yields the protein CASSPELAGVSSE. The full-length CDR3 reads as CASSPELAGVSSEQYF.

This clone was counted at least ten times. The read gets to within 3 residues of the CDR3 end, and the germline J gene fills in the rest. V and J are TRBV5-4 and TRBJ2-7, with 9 nucleotides matching TRBD1. Looked up from germline, CDR1 is SGHNT and CDR2 is YYREEE (reference sequence). V was clipped by 4 bases and J by 0 bases; unmatched bases: 5. The CDR3 is 15 amino acids. This chain's CDR3 is CASSLPGQGSYEQYF. Incomplete CDR3 DNA: TGTGCCAGCAGCCTGCCGGGACAGGGCTCCTACGAG.